The source of this T cell receptor (beta chain) is a study of cytomegalovirus exposure and HLA in healthy donors. Use of 60 Vbeta and 13 Jbeta primers characterized the PCR. Authors' processing steps: Later analysis identified tens of millions of unique TCR beta chains, approximately 11 million shared. The table came from immunoSEQ multiplex PCR; TCRdb's copy has only in-frame clones and leaves some out. That table furnishes V, J and clone size, whereas the DNA furnished D and trimming. The listing contains 70,000 to 100,000 clones. Trimming removed 0 bases from V and 3 bases from J; junction bases left unmatched: 5. CDR1 is SGHRS, CDR2 YFSETQ, per germline. The CDR3 covers 15 residues. As regards this clone: Antigen specificity is unknown.

General observations from the study: It was reportedly the case that the classifier diagnosed cytomegalovirus status with high specificity and sensitivity.

This clonotype was sampled from a man aged 18 to 30 in good health and CMV-seropositive. The specimen was PBMCs. This chain joins TRBV5-1 and TRBJ1-1, with 7 bases identical to TRBD1. CDR3 sequence (DNA): TGCGCCAGCAGCTTGGAGGAGGGGGCGTACACTGAAGCTTTCTTT. Residues: CASSLEEGAYTEAFF. Full variable domain (outside the CDR3, taken from reference TRBV5-1 and TRBJ1-1): KAGVTQTPRYLIKTRGQQVTLSCSPISGHRSVSWYQQTPGQGLQFLFEYFSETQRNKGNFPGRFSGRQFSNSRSEMNVSTLELGDSALYLCASSLEEGAYTEAFFGQGTRLTVV.